This T cell receptor beta chain was identified during a study of cytomegalovirus exposure and HLA in healthy donors. Overall study: T cells numbering around 170 million yielded 117 million unique TCR beta sequences in an earlier analysis. Some 80 million unique TCR sequences came from HLA-typed donors in an early release. Whole-study findings and limits: A later analysis showed that HLA-associated TCR beta chains had undergone more clonal expansion than equally common others.

About this clone: The antigen is not known.

The primer mix had 60 Vbeta and 13 Jbeta primers. The repertoire was sequenced with immunoSEQ multiplex PCR; TCRdb's copy has only in-frame clones and lacks some. The sample lists more than 150,000 clones; around 78% were seen once. CDR1 and CDR2 from the germline V gene are LNHNV and YYDKDF (reference sequence). The CDR3 is 13 residues long. V shed 8 bases, J shed 4 bases, and the junction held 4 bases outside the gene matches. The sequence came from a woman aged 40 to 50 in good health and CMV-seropositive. The rearrangement links TRBV15 to TRBJ2-7; 11 bases match TRBD2. Sequenced sample: PBMCs. The DNA for the CDR3 is TGTGCCACCCAGGTAGCGGGGGGGTACGAGCAGTACTTC. Amino acids: CATQVAGGYEQYF.